The present TCR beta chain was sequenced within a study of PD-L1 blockade in urothelial cancer. Study information: Dosed intravenously at 1,200 mg every 3 weeks, atezolizumab was initiated by patients at some point between 2014 and 2016. Researchers looked at the blood 3 weeks (second dose) and 6 weeks after treatment began. Researchers found blood samples held a median of approximately 150,000 T cells.

Time point reported: pretreatment peripheral blood. Sequenced by immunoSEQ multiplex PCR; TCRdb stores in-frame clones only, minus some. Here the sample spans about 74,000 clones, 90% being singletons. With V trimmed by 4 bases and J by 2 bases, 10 bases remained unmatched. The CDR3 has 17 residues. CDR1 is MNHNS, CDR2 SASEGT, per germline. This clone has a single count. The specimen comprised PBMCs, sampled around atezolizumab (anti-PD-L1) treatment. The rearrangement uses TRBV6-1 and TRBJ2-3, with 9 nucleotides matching TRBD2. The TCR sequence derives from a man between 65 and 85 years old with urothelial cancer. In DNA, the CDR3 is TGTGCCAGCAGTGGTACCCTACTAGCGGGTATCACAGATACGCAGTATTTT. Residues: CASSGTLLAGITDTQYF.